These 21 T cell receptor beta chains originate from one sample sequenced in a study of regulatory T cells in long-lasting Graves disease. For TCR beta, libraries came from iRepertoire HTBI primers and Arm-PCR of CDR3 regions. TCRdb independently ran MiXCR on the multiplex PCR reads; one entry per CDR3 protein. Among hundreds of thousands of distinct CDR3 sequences listed, less than 20% were seen once. Time point here: newly diagnosed GD, antithyroid drugs for less than 3 months. PBMC-extracted RNA yielded the TCR library. The data were also submitted as part of a second study, on T cells in Graves' hyperthyroidism and ophthalmopathy.

Sequenced here: peripheral blood mononuclear cells (PBMCs), sampled at new diagnosis, from a patient treated with antithyroid drugs. The origin of the receptors is a woman aged 25-40 years with Graves disease.

This clonotype was counted many times. CDR3 loop: CASSQPGQGGVVAGELFF. The CDR3, as DNA: TGCGCCAGCAGCCAACCGGGACAGGGTGGCGTGGTCGCCGGGGAGCTGTTTTTT. This chain links TRBV4-3 with TRBJ2-2; TRBD1 agrees at 9 bases. This CDR3 is built from 18 residues. CDR1 is LGHNA and CDR2 is YSLEER in the germline V gene. V trimming: 2 bases; J trimming: 6 bases; junction bases outside the gene matches: 13.

This chain uses TRBV5-1 with TRBJ1-5; D is ambiguous. This CDR3 spans 14 amino acids. V was pared by 0 bases and J by 4 bases, with 8 bases between. The germline CDR1 and CDR2 sequences are SGHRS and YFSETQ. In DNA, the CDR3 is TGCGCCAGCAGCTTGGGATATGAGAATCAGCCCCAGCATTTT. Translated, it gives CASSLGYENQPQHF.

This clonotype was detected ten times or more. The chain recombines TRBV6-1 with TRBJ2-1; 11 bases agree with TRBD1. Losses at the gene ends were 6 bases for V and 4 bases for J; bases not matched to a gene: 5. This CDR3 is built from 15 residues. Germline CDR1 is MNHNS and CDR2 is SASEGT. The CDR3 reads CASRGQGVGYNEQFF. The CDR3 DNA reads as TGTGCCAGCAGGGGACAGGGGGTCGGGTACAATGAGCAGTTCTTC.

The rearrangement joins TRBV5-1 to TRBJ2-5; D gene ambiguous. The CDR3 extends over 12 amino acids. V dropped 8 bases and J dropped 3 bases, with 11 bases sitting between them. The germline V gene encodes CDR1 SGHRS and CDR2 YFSETQ. CDR3 loop: CARGYREETQYF. For the CDR3, the DNA is TGCGCCAGGGGATACCGAGAAGAGACCCAGTACTTC.

This clonotype was observed many times. The rearrangement joins TRBV27 to TRBJ2-1, with D possibly being TRBD2 (6 bases). The germline V and J ends were trimmed by 4 bases and 6 bases, with 19 bases remaining between them. CDR1 is MNHEY and CDR2 is SMNVEV in the germline V gene (reference sequence). CDR3 length: 16 residues. The CDR3 bases are TGTGCCAGCAGTTATGGAGCGGAGGGCTGGGGCAATGAGCAGTTCTTC. Translation gives CASSYGAEGWGNEQFF.

This clonotype has ten or more counts. The genes are TRBV3-1 and TRBJ2-3; 7 positions match TRBD2. V shed 5 bases and J 0 bases; nucleotides not matched to a gene: 5. The CDR3 extends over 15 amino acids. CDR1 is LGHDT and CDR2 is YNNKEL in the germline V gene (reference sequence). DNA of the CDR3: TGTGCCAGCAGCTCCCCGGGACTAAGCACAGATACGCAGTATTTT. It translates to CASSSPGLSTDTQYF.

The chain combines TRBV19 with TRBJ1-1; D call uncertain. Germline CDR1 is LNHDA and CDR2 is SQIVND (reference sequence). There are 15 residues in the CDR3. Trimming removed 5 bases from V and 6 bases from J, with 19 bases in between. CDR3: CASSSLLGAMAEAFF. CDR3 DNA sequence: TGTGCCAGTAGTTCCTTGTTGGGTGCGATGGCTGAAGCTTTCTTT.

A note on this clonotype: One junction end disagrees with the germline gene, perhaps due to a read error. The CDR3 loop is CASSREQGSGSYEQYF. CDR3 DNA: TGCGCCAGCAGCCGAGAACAGGGGAGCGGCTCCTACGAGCAGTACTTC. The V and J genes are TRBV11-2 and TRBJ2-7; TRBD1 aligns across 7 bases. Germline lookup yields CDR1 SGHAT and CDR2 FQNNGV. The CDR3 consists of 16 residues.

This clonotype was seen repeatedly, ten times or more. CDR3 amino acids: CASNTRLAGGDEQFF. CDR3 nucleotide sequence: TGTGCCAGCAATACTAGACTAGCGGGAGGGGATGAGCAGTTCTTC. The gene calls are TRBV12-3 or TRBV12-4 and TRBJ2-1; 14 nucleotides align to TRBD2. V lost 7 bases and J lost 8; bases outside the gene matches: 7. The CDR3 covers 15 residues.

This clonotype occurred many times. J is TRBJ2-1 and V is TRBV11-2; TRBD2 agrees at 7 bases. The CDR3 covers 16 residues. Germline V gives CDR1 SGHAT, CDR2 FQNNGV. V dropped 6 bases and J dropped 6; count of bases not matched to a gene: 14. CDR3 protein: CASSRASGIRVNEQFF. The CDR3 coding sequence is TGTGCCAGCAGTCGGGCAAGCGGGATTAGGGTCAATGAGCAGTTCTTC.

CDR3 DNA sequence: TGTGCCAGTTACGGGACAGGGAGGGAGGCCACAGATACGCAGTATTTT. It translates to CASYGTGREATDTQYF. The chain employs TRBV28 and TRBJ2-3; 9 bases line up with TRBD1. This CDR3 is 16 amino acids long. V lost 9 bases to trimming and J lost 2 bases; unmatched junction nucleotides: 12. The germline V gene has CDR1 MDHEN and CDR2 SYDVKM.

This clonotype came up many times. The limits of the CDR3 on the DNA are not certain, so only TCRdb's listed CDR3 is given. This chain connects TRBV6-2 or TRBV6-3 to TRBJ1-4; TRBD1 is taken as the D call from the table, unchecked against the DNA. The germline CDR1 and CDR2 sequences are MNHEY and SVGEGT. Both ends counted, the CDR3 spans 15 residues. The CDR3 here is CASSSSDRGSEKLFF.

Regarding this clonotype: Germline is not matched at one junction end, which may reflect a read error. The chain is built from TRBV10-3 and TRBJ2-7; a weak D match, TRBD1 (6 bases). This CDR3 spans 16 amino acids. CDR1 is ENHRY, CDR2 SYGVKD, per germline. The CDR3 sequence is CATTRGPTGRAYEQYF. Here the CDR3 DNA reads TGTGCCACTACCCGGGGTCCGACAGGACGGGCCTATGAGCAGTACTTC.

This clonotype was detected many times. This chain joins TRBV2 and TRBJ2-4; D is uncertain. CDR1 and CDR2 (germline): SNHLY, FYNNEI. Between the trimmed V and J ends, which lost 5 bases and 0 bases, there was a span of 8 bases. The CDR3 extends over 14 amino acids. The CDR3 reads CASSWVRAKNIQYF. As DNA, the CDR3 is TGTGCCAGCAGTTGGGTACGAGCCAAAAACATTCAGTACTTC.

The V and J genes are TRBV6-5 and TRBJ1-3, with D possibly matching TRBD1 (6 bases). Germline CDR1 MNHEY, CDR2 SVGAGI. Trimming pared 0 bases from V and 4 bases from J, leaving 13 bases between. This CDR3 is built from 16 residues. CDR3 region: CASSYSGQGKGNTIYF. Written as DNA, the CDR3 is TGTGCCAGCAGTTACTCGGGGCAGGGGAAGGGAAACACCATATATTTT.

In the case of this clonotype: This may stem from a read error, because a much larger clone lies one nucleotide away. The V and J genes are TRBV3-1 and TRBJ2-5, with 7 positions matching TRBD1. After removal of 3 bases from V and 5 bases from J, the junction contained 9 bases not matched to a gene. Germline V gene lookup returns CDR1 LGHDT and CDR2 YNNKEL (reference sequence). CDR3 length equals 15 residues. The CDR3 nucleotides are TGTGCCAGCAGCCATCATGACAGGGAGTTGGAGACCCAGTACTTC. It is translated as CASSHHDRELETQYF.

This clonotype was counted only a few times. The gene calls are TRBV2 and TRBJ2-5; 11 bases are a match to TRBD2. The CDR3 has 15 amino acids. V lost 8 bases, J lost 4 bases, and 9 bases stayed unmatched. Per the germline V gene, CDR1 is SNHLY and CDR2 is FYNNEI. CDR3 protein: CASVRSLAGGETQYF. The CDR3 DNA reads TGTGCCAGCGTCCGAAGCCTAGCGGGAGGAGAGACCCAGTACTTC.

In the case of this clonotype: Given a much more abundant clone one base away, this may be a read error. The chain links TRBV10-3 to TRBJ2-7; D unclear. There are 15 residues in the CDR3. Germline values: CDR1 ENHRY, CDR2 SYGVKD. CDR3 sequence: CAISEPFQGSYDQYF. The CDR3 DNA is TGTGCCATCAGTGAGCCTTTTCAAGGCTCCTACGATCAGTACTTC.

The rearrangement joins TRBV20-1 to TRBJ2-3; 9 bases map to TRBD2. This CDR3 region has 14 residues. V lost 5 bases to trimming and J lost 2 bases; unmatched junction nucleotides: 5. Germline CDR1 is DFQATT and CDR2 is SNEGSKA (reference sequence). In DNA form, the CDR3 reads TGCAGTGCTCCGCGACTAGCGGTCACAGATACGCAGTATTTT. Encoded protein: CSAPRLAVTDTQYF.

The rearrangement uses TRBV2 and TRBJ2-6; D uncertain. The CDR3 covers 15 residues. Germline lookup yields CDR1 SNHLY and CDR2 FYNNEI. V shed 2 bases and J shed 4 bases, with 9 bases lying between them. This CDR3 is CASSESGFGANVLTF. Here the CDR3 DNA reads TGTGCCAGCAGTGAATCCGGGTTCGGGGCCAACGTCCTGACTTTC.

Worth noting for this clonotype: This may come from a read error, since a much larger clone is one base off. V usage is TRBV27 and J usage is TRBJ2-3; TRBD2 matches at 8 bases. The CDR3 totals 16 residues. Looked up from germline, CDR1 is MNHEY and CDR2 is SMNVEV (reference sequence). The DNA of the CDR3 is TGTGCCAGCAGTCCACCGGCCAGCGGGAGAACAGATATGCAGTATTTT. Translating it yields CASSPPASGRTDMQYF.